These 28 T cell receptor beta chains originate from one sample sequenced in a study of CD8 T cells in Susac syndrome. RNA was extracted with the RNeasy kit, and a quantity of roughly 0.5 to 1 ug was reverse transcribed using random hexamers. MiXCR, run by TCRdb on the immunoSEQ multiplex PCR reads, gives a single entry per CDR3 protein. The table records about 150,000 distinct CDR3 sequences, 95% of them present only once. The sequenced sample was CD8+ T cells from PBMCs. The receptors derive from a human donor with multiple sclerosis.

CDR3 DNA sequence: TGTGCCAGTAGTATGCGAGCGTTTGTGCCCAAGGGCACTGAAGCTTTCTTT. Amino acid sequence: CASSMRAFVPKGTEAFF. J is TRBJ1-1 and V is TRBV19; no clear D. The V end lost 3 bases, the J end lost 4 bases, and 21 bases lay between the germline ends. The CDR3 loop spans 17 amino acids. The V gene's germline CDR1 is LNHDA and CDR2 SQIVND (reference sequence).

The CDR3 sequence is CASSSENEQFF. In DNA, the CDR3 is TGTGCCAGCAGCTCGGAGAATGAGCAGTTCTTC. The rearrangement uses TRBV11-3 and TRBJ2-1, with D uncertain. The CDR3 runs 11 residues. V was pared by 4 bases and J by 7 bases, with 5 bases between. CDR1 is SGHNT and CDR2 is YENEEA in the germline V gene. The entire variable domain, with the rest obtained from reference TRBV11-3 and TRBJ2-1, is as follows: EAGVVQSPRYKIIEKKQPVAFWCNPISGHNTLYWYLQNLGQGPELLIRYENEEAVDDSQLPKDRFSAERLKGVDSTLKIQPAELGDSAVYLCASSSENEQFFGPGTRLTVL.

V is TRBV30 and J is TRBJ2-1, with 8 bases matching TRBD1. Germline values: CDR1 GTSNPN, CDR2 SVGIG (reference sequence). V shed 2 bases and J 7 bases; nucleotides not matched to a gene: 4. The length of the CDR3 is 13 residues. The CDR3 sequence is CAWSLDRGNEQFF. In nucleotides, the CDR3 is TGTGCCTGGAGTTTAGACAGGGGAAATGAGCAGTTCTTC.

Note on this clonotype: The junction departs from the called germline gene at one end, perhaps through a read error. The CDR3 bases are TGTGCCAGCAGCAGGCAAAACTCAAGAGAGGCCCAGTACTTC. The encoded protein is CASSRQNSREAQYF. The genes are TRBV3-1 and TRBJ2-5; D is ambiguous. This CDR3 is built from 14 residues. The germline V gene encodes CDR1 LGHDT and CDR2 YNNKEL (reference sequence).

The chain's CDR3 is CASSHSSQETQYF. CDR3 nucleotide sequence: TGTGCCAGCAGTCACAGCAGCCAAGAGACCCAGTACTTC. The V call is TRBV12-3 or TRBV12-4, the J call TRBJ2-5, with no clear D. V dropped 5 bases and J dropped 1 base, with 8 bases sitting between them. The CDR3 loop spans 13 amino acids.

The chain couples TRBV5-6 to TRBJ2-7; D unresolved. CDR1 is SGHDT and CDR2 is YYEEEE in the germline V gene. V was shortened by 1 base and J by 4 bases, with 6 bases between the two germline ends. The length of the CDR3 is 12 residues. CDR3 in amino acids: CASSLSVYEQYF. For the CDR3, the DNA is TGTGCCAGCAGCTTGAGCGTGTACGAGCAGTACTTC.

The chain carries TRBV11-1 and TRBJ2-7; TRBD1 matches at 9 bases. The CDR3 runs to 16 residues. CDR1 is SGHAT and CDR2 is FQDESV in the germline V gene (reference sequence). V dropped 0 bases and J dropped 1; count of bases not matched to a gene: 4. CDR3 sequence: CASSLAGTGISYEQYF. The DNA for the CDR3 is TGTGCCAGCAGCTTAGCCGGGACAGGGATTTCCTACGAGCAGTACTTC. The full variable domain, in which reference TRBV11-1 and TRBJ2-7 provide the parts outside the CDR3, is EAEVAQSPRYKITEKSQAVAFWCDPISGHATLYWYRQILGQGPELLVQFQDESVVDDSQLPKDRFSAERLKGVDSTLKIQPAELGDSAMYLCASSLAGTGISYEQYFGPGTRLTVT.

This clonotype was observed a single time. The chain uses TRBV13 and TRBJ2-1; 11 positions match TRBD2. The CDR3 sequence is 17 residues long. CDR1 and CDR2 from the germline V gene are PRHDT and FYEKMQ (reference sequence). The junction had 4 bases not matched to a gene; V was cut back by 1 base and J by 2 bases. This CDR3 is CASSLDRSGGAYNEQFF. The CDR3 region has the DNA TGTGCCAGCAGCTTAGACCGTAGCGGGGGGGCCTACAATGAGCAGTTCTTC.

The chain couples TRBV27 to TRBJ2-5; weak D call: TRBD1 (5 bases). The CDR3 has 15 amino acids. Trimming left V 0 bases short and J 3 bases short, with 11 bases between. CDR1 and CDR2 (germline): MNHEY, SMNVEV (reference sequence). CDR3: CASSLSSREEETQYF. Written as DNA, the CDR3 is TGTGCCAGCAGTTTATCTTCCAGGGAAGAAGAGACCCAGTACTTC.

The CDR3 sequence is CASSPPTESRYTF. The CDR3 DNA is TGTGCCAGCTCACCACCTACCGAGAGCCGCTACACCTTC. The chain uses TRBV18 and TRBJ1-2; D is undetermined. Germline CDR1 and CDR2: KGHSH and LQKENI. The V gene lost 0 bases and the J gene lost 9 bases, with 11 bases spanning the gap. The length of the CDR3 is 13 residues.

V is TRBV20-1 and J is TRBJ2-3, with TRBD2 as a possible D gene (5 bases). Trimming pared 1 base from V and 3 bases from J, leaving 14 bases between. The CDR3 totals 15 residues. Per the germline V gene, CDR1 is DFQATT and CDR2 is SNEGSKA (reference sequence). CDR3 region: CSARVERVRTDTQYF. The CDR3 DNA is TGCAGTGCTAGAGTTGAGAGGGTTCGTACAGATACGCAGTATTTT.

The CDR3 reads CASSLVPSYEQYF. The CDR3 DNA reads as TGTGCCAGCAGTTTAGTCCCCTCCTACGAGCAGTACTTC. The chain uses TRBV27 and TRBJ2-7; D ambiguous. The CDR3 runs 13 residues. V was shortened by 2 bases and J by 0 bases, with 5 bases between the two germline ends. Germline V gene data show CDR1 as MNHEY and CDR2 as SMNVEV (reference sequence).

This clonotype was counted once. DNA for the CDR3: TGTGCCAGCAGCTTAGCGGTTAGCGGGCTCACAGATACGCAGTATTTT. Translated, it gives CASSLAVSGLTDTQYF. The chain has TRBV7-2 and TRBJ2-3; the match to TRBD2 covers 7 bases. The CDR3 is 16 amino acids. The junction had 5 bases not matched to a gene; V was cut back by 0 bases and J by 2 bases. Germline lookup yields CDR1 SGHTA and CDR2 FQGNSA.

The V and J genes are TRBV27 and TRBJ2-1, with 14 bases fitting TRBD2. The CDR3 is 19 residues long. J gave up 2 bases and V 6 bases, and 12 bases lay outside the gene matches. CDR1 and CDR2 from the germline V gene are MNHEY and SMNVEV (reference sequence). CDR3 coding DNA: TGTGCCAGCAGCCATCCCCCGGGACTAGCGGGGGACGCCTACAATGAGCAGTTCTTC. This translates into CASSHPPGLAGDAYNEQFF.

This rearrangement joins TRBV27 to TRBJ2-3, with D possibly matching TRBD2 (5 bases). CDR1 and CDR2 from the germline V gene are MNHEY and SMNVEV (reference sequence). The CDR3 is made up of 14 amino acids. Trimming took 4 bases from V and 0 from J, leaving 8 bases between them. The CDR3 protein is CASSYWTSTDTQYF. DNA of the CDR3: TGTGCCAGCAGTTACTGGACTAGCACAGATACGCAGTATTTT.

V and J are TRBV7-9 and TRBJ2-7; D is perhaps TRBD1 (6 bases). V lost 1 base and J 5 bases, leaving 18 bases between the germline ends. From germline, CDR1 is SEHNR and CDR2 FQNEAQ (reference sequence). The CDR3 is 16 amino acids. DNA of the CDR3: TGTGCCAGCAGCTTAGTACTCACAGGGCGTCAAGACGAGCAGTACTTC. It encodes CASSLVLTGRQDEQYF.

CDR3 in amino acids: CASSLAIGQGAGEQYV. The CDR3 nucleotides read TGTGCCAGCAGCTTGGCCATCGGACAGGGGGCTGGCGAGCAGTACGTC. The J gene is TRBJ2-7, the V gene TRBV5-6, with 11 positions matching TRBD1. This CDR3 spans 16 amino acids. Germline loops: CDR1 SGHDT, CDR2 YYEEEE. The trim removed 0 bases at V and 6 bases at J, leaving 8 bases unmatched.

This rearrangement joins TRBV27 to TRBJ1-2, with unresolved D. From germline, CDR1 is MNHEY and CDR2 SMNVEV (reference sequence). Trimming took off 1 base at V and 4 bases at J, with 10 bases between the two ends. This CDR3 spans 14 amino acids. The CDR3 reads CASSLFPGPYGYTF. CDR3 in DNA: TGTGCCAGCAGTTTATTTCCGGGTCCCTATGGCTACACCTTC.

The chain combines TRBV30 with TRBJ2-7, with 7 bases aligning to TRBD2. This CDR3 region has 13 residues. V lost 2 bases, J lost 5 bases, and 6 bases stayed unmatched. CDR1 and CDR2 (germline): GTSNPN, SVGIG (reference sequence). CDR3 nucleotides: TGTGCCTGGAGTCCTCCGGGGGGAGACGAGCAGTACGTC. It is translated as CAWSPPGGDEQYV.

The chain recombines TRBV29-1 with TRBJ2-1; D could derive from TRBD1 or TRBD2 (5 bases each). CDR1 is SQVTM, CDR2 ANQGSEA, per germline. CDR3 size: 14 residues. V lost 5 bases to trimming and J lost 5 bases, with 16 bases between them. The CDR3 reads CSVRIRDLNNEQFF. The CDR3 DNA reads TGCAGCGTTCGTATCCGGGACCTAAACAATGAGCAGTTCTTC.

V usage is TRBV29-1 and J usage is TRBJ2-2; TRBD1 matches 7 bases. After removal of 6 bases from V and 8 bases from J, the junction contained 9 bases not matched to a gene. In germline, CDR1 is SQVTM, CDR2 ANQGSEA. The CDR3 is 13 residues long. The CDR3 DNA sequence: TGCAGCGTCCGATCTACAGGGGCGGGGGAGCTGTTTTTT. It yields the protein CSVRSTGAGELFF.

V is TRBV30 and J is TRBJ2-2; D not resolved. V was cut by 2 bases and J by 0 bases, with 7 bases left in between. Germline CDR1 GTSNPN, CDR2 SVGIG (reference sequence). CDR3 size: 14 residues. The CDR3 nucleotides read TGTGCCTGGAGTACCGATACGAACACCGGGGAGCTGTTTTTT. Its protein product is CAWSTDTNTGELFF.

This chain connects TRBV6-5 to TRBJ2-7, with 14 positions matching TRBD2. Losses at the gene ends were 3 bases for V and 3 bases for J; bases not matched to a gene: 7. The length of the CDR3 is 17 residues. Germline V gene lookup returns CDR1 MNHEY and CDR2 SVGAGI. Here the CDR3 DNA reads TGTGCCAGCAGTTATTCGGGACTAGCGGGGGCTTACTACGAGCAGTACTTC. Residues: CASSYSGLAGAYYEQYF.

The V and J genes are TRBV15 and TRBJ1-2; D is possibly TRBD1 (6 bases). V lost 6 bases, J lost 5 bases, and 13 bases lay in between. This CDR3 is built from 13 residues. Germline-derived CDR1 and CDR2 are LNHNV and YYDKDF (reference sequence). The CDR3 loop reads CATSPDRSYGYTF. CDR3 nucleotides: TGTGCCACCAGTCCTGACAGGTCTTATGGCTACACCTTC.

J is TRBJ1-5 and V is TRBV12-3 or TRBV12-4; D call uncertain. Trimming took 3 bases from V and 0 from J, leaving 12 bases between them. This CDR3 is built from 16 residues. This chain's CDR3 is CASSFAGRDSNQPQHF. CDR3 nucleotide sequence: TGTGCCAGCAGTTTTGCAGGAAGGGATAGCAATCAGCCCCAGCATTTT.

This chain joins TRBV18 and TRBJ1-3, with D possibly being TRBD1 (5 bases). Deletions cut 6 bases from V and 2 bases from J, with 11 bases between. This CDR3 has 14 amino acids. Per germline, CDR1 KGHSH and CDR2 LQKENI. The CDR3 here is CASSPTGPGNTIYF. As DNA, the CDR3 is TGTGCCAGCTCGCCGACGGGGCCTGGAAACACCATATATTTT.

The chain combines TRBV29-1 with TRBJ2-1; D is unclear. V lost 1 base to trimming and J lost 8 bases, with 18 bases between them. CDR1 and CDR2 (germline): SQVTM, ANQGSEA. CDR3 length equals 15 residues. DNA of the CDR3: TGCAGCGTTGAAGGGCTGGGGTCGACGGCCGATGAGCAGTTCTTC. It yields the protein CSVEGLGSTADEQFF.

The chain links TRBV20-1 to TRBJ1-2; possibly TRBD1 for D (5 bases). Germline V gene lookup returns CDR1 DFQATT and CDR2 SNEGSKA (reference sequence). The CDR3 is 15 amino acids. V was pared by 1 base and J by 4 bases, with 16 bases between. The CDR3 region has the DNA TGCAGTGCTAGAGGAAAAGGGGATTTGGCCTATGGCTACACCTTC. Translation: CSARGKGDLAYGYTF.